A selection of T cell receptor beta chains follows, all from one sample in a study of T cell responses to AZD1222 COVID-19 vaccine. Using immunoSEQ multiplex PCR, the repertoire was profiled, and TCRdb retains in-frame clones only, with some absent. The repertoire holds 75,000 to 95,000 clones, with less than 85% as singletons. Sequencing used peripheral blood, obtained 28 days after the second AZD1222 dose. The receptors stem from an adult who received the AZD1222 COVID-19 vaccine. The CDR3 runs from the conserved cysteine through the conserved F or W. A D gene is named only where the DNA matches it firmly. The size entry is marked missing in some rows and otherwise reads once, few, many or a size class.

clone size: .
D gene: .
J gene: TRBJ1-6
V gene: TRBV11-3
CDR3 protein: CASSLEEGNSPLHF
CDR3 DNA: TGTGCCAGCAGCTTAGAGGAAGGTAATTCACCCCTCCACTTT

clone size: .
D gene: .
J gene: TRBJ1-6
V gene: TRBV27
CDR3 protein: CASSLQGYSPLHF
CDR3 DNA: TGTGCCAGCAGCCTACAGGGTTATTCACCCCTCCACTTT

clone size: .
D gene: TRBD2
J gene: TRBJ2-2
V gene: TRBV4-1
CDR3 protein: CASSHVTGTRGPGELFF
CDR3 DNA: TGCGCCAGCAGCCACGTGACCGGGACTAGGGGTCCCGGGGAGCTGTTTTTT

clone size: .
D gene: .
J gene: TRBJ1-2
V gene: TRBV28
CDR3 protein: CASSSTADGYTF
CDR3 DNA: TGTGCCAGCAGTTCGACGGCGGATGGCTACACCTTC

clone size: few
D gene: .
J gene: TRBJ2-1
V gene: TRBV7-8
CDR3 protein: CASSLRDLASTNEQFF
CDR3 DNA: TGTGCCAGCAGCCTCCGGGACTTGGCATCTACGAATGAGCAGTTCTTC

clone size: .
D gene: TRBD1
J gene: TRBJ2-7
V gene: TRBV7-2
CDR3 protein: CASSGQGVSYEQYF
CDR3 DNA: TGTGCCAGCAGCGGGCAGGGGGTCTCCTACGAGCAGTACTTC

clone size: .
D gene: .
J gene: TRBJ1-6
V gene: TRBV2
CDR3 protein: CASSDTGSSNSPLHF
CDR3 DNA: TGTGCCAGCAGCGACACAGGATCTTCTAATTCACCCCTCCACTTT

clone size: .
D gene: .
J gene: TRBJ2-1
V gene: TRBV12-3/TRBV12-4
CDR3 protein: CASSLNPPEAKFF
CDR3 DNA: TGTGCCAGCAGTTTAAATCCCCCGGAGGCGAAGTTCTTC

clone size: .
D gene: .
J gene: TRBJ1-5
V gene: TRBV15
CDR3 protein: CATSRDSVGNQPQHF
CDR3 DNA: TGTGCCACCAGCAGAGATAGCGTGGGCAATCAGCCCCAGCATTTT

clone size: .
D gene: TRBD2
J gene: TRBJ2-1
V gene: TRBV19
CDR3 protein: CASNPGLAESQFF
CDR3 DNA: TGTGCCAGTAACCCGGGACTAGCGGAGTCTCAGTTCTTC

clone size: .
D gene: .
J gene: TRBJ2-1
V gene: TRBV19
CDR3 protein: CASSSSAGSYNEQFF
CDR3 DNA: TGTGCCAGTAGCTCCTCGGCGGGTTCATACAATGAGCAGTTCTTC

clone size: .
D gene: TRBD2
J gene: TRBJ2-7
V gene: TRBV2
CDR3 protein: CASSLLAGANEQYF
CDR3 DNA: TGTGCCAGCAGTCTTCTAGCGGGAGCGAACGAGCAGTACTTC

clone size: .
D gene: .
J gene: TRBJ2-5
V gene: TRBV3-1/TRBV3-2
CDR3 protein: CASRRRGAHGETQYF
CDR3 DNA: TGTGCCAGCAGACGACGGGGGGCTCACGGGGAGACCCAGTACTTC

clone size: .
D gene: .
J gene: TRBJ1-6
V gene: TRBV27
CDR3 protein: CASSLSIGVPNSPLHF
CDR3 DNA: TGTGCCAGCAGTTTATCGATCGGGGTGCCCAATTCACCCCTCCACTTT

clone size: once
D gene: .
J gene: TRBJ2-1
V gene: TRBV5-1
CDR3 protein: CASSLGRGEGSYNEQFF
CDR3 DNA: TGCGCCAGCAGCTTGGGCAGGGGTGAGGGCTCCTACAATGAGCAGTTCTTC

clone size: once
D gene: TRBD1
J gene: TRBJ1-6
V gene: TRBV5-1
CDR3 protein: CASSRTGGINSPLHF
CDR3 DNA: TGCGCCAGCAGCCGCACAGGGGGGATCAATTCACCCCTCCACTTT

clone size: few
D gene: TRBD1
J gene: TRBJ2-7
V gene: TRBV6-5
CDR3 protein: CASSYEGQGYEQYF
CDR3 DNA: TGTGCCAGCAGCTACGAGGGACAGGGCTACGAGCAGTACTTC

clone size: .
D gene: .
J gene: TRBJ1-2
V gene: TRBV2
CDR3 protein: CASSANPNYGYTF
CDR3 DNA: TGTGCCAGCAGTGCAAACCCTAACTATGGCTACACCTTC

clone size: once
D gene: TRBD1
J gene: TRBJ2-2
V gene: TRBV9
CDR3 protein: CASSVATGGATGELFF
CDR3 DNA: TGTGCCAGCAGCGTGGCGACAGGGGGCGCAACCGGGGAGCTGTTTTTT

clone size: .
D gene: .
J gene: TRBJ1-5
V gene: TRBV25-1
CDR3 protein: CASSESTVHRGQHF
CDR3 DNA: TGTGCCAGCAGTGAAAGCACAGTCCATCGTGGGCAGCATTTT

clone size: .
D gene: .
J gene: TRBJ1-2
V gene: TRBV29-1
CDR3 protein: CSVVRAYGYTF
CDR3 DNA: TGCAGCGTTGTCAGGGCCTATGGCTACACCTTC

clone size: once
D gene: TRBD1
J gene: TRBJ1-2
V gene: TRBV7-8
CDR3 protein: CASSLKVVPGTANYGYTF
CDR3 DNA: TGTGCCAGCAGCCTGAAGGTTGTGCCCGGGACAGCAAACTATGGCTACACCTTC

clone size: once
D gene: TRBD2
J gene: TRBJ2-1
V gene: TRBV7-2
CDR3 protein: CASSGISSGLYNEQFF
CDR3 DNA: TGTGCCAGCAGCGGTATCTCTAGCGGGCTCTACAATGAGCAGTTCTTC

clone size: .
D gene: TRBD2
J gene: TRBJ2-2
V gene: TRBV7-6
CDR3 protein: CASSPGLAGGPGELFF
CDR3 DNA: TGTGCCAGCAGCCCGGGACTAGCGGGGGGACCCGGGGAGCTGTTTTTT

clone size: .
D gene: TRBD1
J gene: TRBJ1-1
V gene: TRBV10-3
CDR3 protein: CAISQRQGMNTEAFF
CDR3 DNA: TGTGCCATCAGTCAACGACAGGGGATGAACACTGAAGCTTTCTTT

clone size: .
D gene: .
J gene: TRBJ1-2
V gene: TRBV28
CDR3 protein: CASSLYYGYTF
CDR3 DNA: TGTGCCAGCAGTTTGTATTATGGCTACACCTTC

clone size: .
D gene: TRBD2
J gene: TRBJ2-7
V gene: TRBV13
CDR3 protein: CASSRDYSSHEQYF
CDR3 DNA: TGTGCCAGCAGCCGGGACTATAGTTCCCACGAGCAGTACTTC

clone size: few
D gene: .
J gene: TRBJ2-1
V gene: TRBV28
CDR3 protein: CASSPKTGVGPYNEQFF
CDR3 DNA: TGTGCCAGCAGCCCTAAGACGGGGGTCGGCCCCTACAATGAGCAGTTCTTC

clone size: many
D gene: .
J gene: TRBJ2-2
V gene: TRBV7-3
CDR3 protein: CASSLMGAGTGELFF
CDR3 DNA: TGTGCCAGCAGCTTAATGGGGGCGGGGACCGGGGAGCTGTTTTTT

clone size: .
D gene: .
J gene: TRBJ1-2
V gene: TRBV5-1
CDR3 protein: CASSLVTNYGYTF
CDR3 DNA: TGCGCCAGCAGCTTAGTAACTAACTATGGCTACACCTTC

clone size: once
D gene: .
J gene: TRBJ1-1
V gene: TRBV12-3/TRBV12-4
CDR3 protein: CASATGLNTEAFF
CDR3 DNA: TGTGCCAGCGCCACAGGGTTGAACACTGAAGCTTTCTTT

clone size: .
D gene: .
J gene: TRBJ1-3
V gene: TRBV7-6
CDR3 protein: CASTPKAGIENTIYF
CDR3 DNA: TGTGCCAGCACCCCGAAGGCAGGGATTGAAAACACCATATATTTT

clone size: .
D gene: TRBD1
J gene: TRBJ2-7
V gene: TRBV29-1
CDR3 protein: CSVGQGVAYEQYF
CDR3 DNA: TGCAGCGTGGGACAGGGGGTAGCCTACGAGCAGTACTTC

clone size: .
D gene: .
J gene: TRBJ1-3
V gene: TRBV28
CDR3 protein: CASSSGGYSGNTIYF
CDR3 DNA: TGTGCCAGCAGTTCCGGGGGATACTCTGGAAACACCATATATTTT

clone size: few
D gene: .
J gene: TRBJ2-7
V gene: TRBV3-1/TRBV3-2
CDR3 protein: CASSPPPPRYEQYF
CDR3 DNA: TGTGCCAGCAGCCCACCCCCTCCTAGATACGAGCAGTACTTC

clone size: .
D gene: .
J gene: TRBJ2-7
V gene: TRBV28
CDR3 protein: CASRSQGNRYEQYF
CDR3 DNA: TGTGCCAGCAGATCCCAGGGGAATCGGTACGAGCAGTACTTC

clone size: .
D gene: TRBD2
J gene: TRBJ2-1
V gene: TRBV7-2
CDR3 protein: CASSLGLGPYNEQFF
CDR3 DNA: TGTGCCAGCAGCCTGGGACTAGGGCCTTACAATGAGCAGTTCTTC

clone size: .
D gene: .
J gene: TRBJ1-6
V gene: TRBV27
CDR3 protein: CASSSWTVSKSPLHF
CDR3 DNA: TGTGCCAGCAGTTCTTGGACAGTCTCAAAGTCACCCCTCCACTTT

clone size: .
D gene: TRBD1
J gene: TRBJ1-6
V gene: TRBV23-1
CDR3 protein: CASSQDGTGGNSPLHF
CDR3 DNA: TGCGCCAGCAGTCAGGATGGGACAGGGGGAAATTCACCCCTCCACTTT

clone size: .
D gene: TRBD1
J gene: TRBJ1-6
V gene: TRBV6-1
CDR3 protein: CASSDLDRDRYNSPLHF
CDR3 DNA: TGTGCCAGCAGTGACCTTGATCGGGACAGGTATAATTCACCCCTCCACTTT

clone size: .
D gene: TRBD2
J gene: TRBJ2-1
V gene: TRBV4-2
CDR3 protein: CASSQTRTSGGYIEKYNEQFF
CDR3 DNA: TGTGCCAGCAGCCAAACTAGGACTAGCGGGGGGTATATTGAGAAGTACAATGAGCAGTTCTTC

clone size: once
D gene: TRBD2
J gene: TRBJ2-1
V gene: TRBV19
CDR3 protein: CASSPRRTSGVYEQFF
CDR3 DNA: TGTGCCAGTAGTCCCCGGAGGACTAGCGGGGTCTATGAGCAGTTCTTC

clone size: .
D gene: .
J gene: TRBJ1-1
V gene: TRBV2
CDR3 protein: CASTAQDPRNTEAFF
CDR3 DNA: TGTGCCAGCACAGCTCAGGACCCTAGGAACACTGAAGCTTTCTTT

clone size: .
D gene: .
J gene: TRBJ1-4
V gene: TRBV9
CDR3 protein: CASSVGQGTNEKLFF
CDR3 DNA: TGTGCCAGCAGCGTAGGGCAGGGAACTAATGAAAAACTGTTTTTT

clone size: .
D gene: .
J gene: TRBJ2-7
V gene: TRBV5-3
CDR3 protein: CARPFERCSYEQYF
CDR3 DNA: TGTGCCAGACCCTTCGAGCGGTGCTCCTACGAGCAGTACTTC